The T cell receptor beta chain described here comes from a study of cytomegalovirus exposure and HLA in healthy donors. Study results and limitations: Reports credit the classifier with highly specific, highly sensitive diagnosis of cytomegalovirus status.

The CDR3 consists of 15 residues. V lost 0 bases and J 4 bases, leaving 14 bases between the germline ends. Germline CDR1 is SGHDT and CDR2 is YYEEEE. PCR involved 60 Vbeta and 13 Jbeta primers. Generated by immunoSEQ multiplex PCR, the TCRdb table keeps only in-frame clones and is missing some. The repertoire includes 90,000 to 140,000 clones, about 15% of them detected once, and around 0.9% sits in the top ten. On this clone: Its matching antigen is unknown.

The J gene is TRBJ2-7, the V gene TRBV5-6, with D possibly TRBD1 on 5 matching bases. Input material: PBMCs. This clonotype was sampled from a female donor in good health and CMV-seronegative. CDR3 sequence: CASSLVGRVHYEQYF. DNA of the CDR3: TGTGCCAGCAGCTTGGTGGGCAGGGTTCATTACGAGCAGTACTTC.